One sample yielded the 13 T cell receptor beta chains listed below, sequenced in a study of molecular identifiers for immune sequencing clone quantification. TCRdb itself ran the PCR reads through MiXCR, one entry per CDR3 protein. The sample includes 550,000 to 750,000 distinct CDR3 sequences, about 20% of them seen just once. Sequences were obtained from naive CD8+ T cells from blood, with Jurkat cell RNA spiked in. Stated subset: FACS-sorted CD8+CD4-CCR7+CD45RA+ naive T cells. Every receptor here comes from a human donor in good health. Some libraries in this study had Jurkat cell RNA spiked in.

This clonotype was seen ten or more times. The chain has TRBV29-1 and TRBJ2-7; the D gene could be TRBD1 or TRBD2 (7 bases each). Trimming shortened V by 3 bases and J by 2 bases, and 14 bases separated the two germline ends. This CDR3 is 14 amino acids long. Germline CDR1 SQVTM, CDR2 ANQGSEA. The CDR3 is CSVEGGTATYEQYF. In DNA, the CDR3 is TGCAGCGTTGAGGGAGGGACAGCTACCTACGAGCAGTACTTC.

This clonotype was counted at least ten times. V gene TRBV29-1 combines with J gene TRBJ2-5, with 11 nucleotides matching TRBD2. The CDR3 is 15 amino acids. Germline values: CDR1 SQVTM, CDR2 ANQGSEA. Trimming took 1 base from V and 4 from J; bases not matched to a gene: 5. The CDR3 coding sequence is TGCAGCGTTGAAGGTAGCGGGAGGGCCCGAGAGACCCAGTACTTC. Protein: CSVEGSGRARETQYF.

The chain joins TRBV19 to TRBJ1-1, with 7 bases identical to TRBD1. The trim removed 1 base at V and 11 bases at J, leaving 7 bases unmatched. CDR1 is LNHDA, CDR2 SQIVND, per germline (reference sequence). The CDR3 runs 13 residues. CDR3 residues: CASSIAPGGGAFF. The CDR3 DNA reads TGTGCCAGTAGTATAGCTCCAGGGGGAGGCGCTTTCTTT.

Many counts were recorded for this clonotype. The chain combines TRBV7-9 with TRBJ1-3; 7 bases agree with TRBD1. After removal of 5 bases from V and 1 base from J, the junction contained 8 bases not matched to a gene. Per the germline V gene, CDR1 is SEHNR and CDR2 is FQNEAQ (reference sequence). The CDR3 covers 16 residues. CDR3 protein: CASSRPGQPSGNTIYF. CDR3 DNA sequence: TGTGCCAGCAGCCGACCGGGACAGCCATCTGGAAACACCATATATTTT.

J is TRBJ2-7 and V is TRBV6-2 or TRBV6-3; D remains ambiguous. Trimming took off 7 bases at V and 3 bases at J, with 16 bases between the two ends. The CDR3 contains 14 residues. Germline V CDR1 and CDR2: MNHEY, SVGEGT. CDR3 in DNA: TGTGCCAGCACCCAAGCCCCCCTTAACTACGAGCAGTACTTC. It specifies CASTQAPLNYEQYF.

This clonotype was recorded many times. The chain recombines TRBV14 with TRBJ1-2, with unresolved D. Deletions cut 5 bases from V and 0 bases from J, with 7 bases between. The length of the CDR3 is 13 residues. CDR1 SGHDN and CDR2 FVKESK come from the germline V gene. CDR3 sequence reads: CASSATTNYGYTF. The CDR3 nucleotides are TGTGCCAGCAGCGCGACAACTAACTATGGCTACACCTTC.

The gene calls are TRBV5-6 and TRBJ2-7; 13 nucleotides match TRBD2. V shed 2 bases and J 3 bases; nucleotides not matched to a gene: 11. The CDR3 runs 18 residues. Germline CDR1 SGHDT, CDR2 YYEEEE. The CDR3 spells CASSFGTSGTLGGYEQYF. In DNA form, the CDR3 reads TGTGCCAGCAGCTTTGGGACTAGCGGGACACTCGGGGGCTACGAGCAGTACTTC.

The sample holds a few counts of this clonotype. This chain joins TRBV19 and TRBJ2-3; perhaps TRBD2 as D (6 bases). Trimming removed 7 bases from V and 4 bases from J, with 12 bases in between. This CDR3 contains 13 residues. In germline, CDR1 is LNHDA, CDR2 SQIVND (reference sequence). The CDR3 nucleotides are TGTGCCAGTATGGGAGGTTGGGCAGATACGCAGTATTTT. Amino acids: CASMGGWADTQYF.

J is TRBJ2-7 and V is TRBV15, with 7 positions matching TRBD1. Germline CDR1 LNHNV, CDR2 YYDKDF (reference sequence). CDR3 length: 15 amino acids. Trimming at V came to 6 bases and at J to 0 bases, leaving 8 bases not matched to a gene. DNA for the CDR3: TGTGCCACCAGTAGTTTGGGACAGAGCTCCTACGAGCAGTACTTC. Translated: CATSSLGQSSYEQYF. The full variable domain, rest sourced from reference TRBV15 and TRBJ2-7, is DAMVIQNPRYQVTQFGKPVTLSCSQTLNHNVMYWYQQKSSQAPKLLFHYYDKDFNNEADTPDNFQSRRPNTSFCFLDIRSPGLGDTAMYLCATSSLGQSSYEQYFGPGTRLTVT.

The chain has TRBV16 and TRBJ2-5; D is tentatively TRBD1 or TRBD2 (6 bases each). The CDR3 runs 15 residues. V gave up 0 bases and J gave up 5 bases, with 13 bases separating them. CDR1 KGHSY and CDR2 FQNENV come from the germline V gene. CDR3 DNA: TGTGCCAGCAGCCAATCTCGTGGGGGGCCGGAGACCCAGTACTTC. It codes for CASSQSRGGPETQYF. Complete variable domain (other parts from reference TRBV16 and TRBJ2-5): GEEVAQTPKHLVRGEGQKAKLYCAPIKGHSYVFWYQQVLKNEFKFLISFQNENVFDETGMPKERFSAKCLPNSPCSLEIQATKLEDSAVYFCASSQSRGGPETQYFGPGTRLLVL.

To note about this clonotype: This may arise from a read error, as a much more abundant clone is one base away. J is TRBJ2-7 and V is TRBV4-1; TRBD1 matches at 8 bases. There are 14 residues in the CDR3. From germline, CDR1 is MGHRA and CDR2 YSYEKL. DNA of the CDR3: TGCGCCAGCGGCCAGGGGGCACTTCCATACGAGCAGTACTTC. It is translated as CASGQGALPYEQYF.

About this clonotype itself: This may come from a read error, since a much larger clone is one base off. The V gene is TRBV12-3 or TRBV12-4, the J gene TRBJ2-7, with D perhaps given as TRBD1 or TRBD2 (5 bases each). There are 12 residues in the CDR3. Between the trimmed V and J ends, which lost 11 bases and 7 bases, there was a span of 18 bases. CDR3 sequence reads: CAGSPEGREQYF. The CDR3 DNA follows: TGTGCCGGCTCTCCCGAGGGGCGGGAGCAGTACTTC.

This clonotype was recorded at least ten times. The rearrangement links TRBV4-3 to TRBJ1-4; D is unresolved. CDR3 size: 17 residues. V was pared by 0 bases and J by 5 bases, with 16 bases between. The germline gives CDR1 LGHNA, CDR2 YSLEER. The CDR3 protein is CASSQDSDRVYNEKLFF. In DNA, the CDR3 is TGCGCCAGCAGCCAAGATTCGGATCGGGTGTACAATGAAAAACTGTTTTTT.